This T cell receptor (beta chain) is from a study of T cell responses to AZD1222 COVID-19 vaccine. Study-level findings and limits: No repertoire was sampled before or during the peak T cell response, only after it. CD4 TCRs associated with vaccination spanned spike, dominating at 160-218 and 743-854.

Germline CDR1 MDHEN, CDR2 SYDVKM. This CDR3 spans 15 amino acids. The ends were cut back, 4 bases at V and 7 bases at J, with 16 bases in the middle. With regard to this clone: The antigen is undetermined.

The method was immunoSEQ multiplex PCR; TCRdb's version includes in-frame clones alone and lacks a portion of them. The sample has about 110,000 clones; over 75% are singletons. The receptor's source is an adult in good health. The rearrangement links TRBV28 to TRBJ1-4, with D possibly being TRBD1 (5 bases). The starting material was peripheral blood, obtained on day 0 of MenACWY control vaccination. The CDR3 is CASSWFGGEGEKLFF. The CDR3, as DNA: TGTGCCAGCAGTTGGTTCGGGGGGGAAGGTGAAAAACTGTTTTTT.